Shown below are 18 T cell receptor beta chains from a single sample sequenced in a study of blood T cell repertoires in COVID-19. Some clones are missing from TCRdb's copy, which holds only in-frame ones; the method was immunoSEQ multiplex PCR. The data contain about 400,000 clones, roughly 89% of them singletons. Sequences were obtained from PBMCs or T cells enriched from blood (not recorded which). The receptors were gathered from a woman aged 50 to 60 who had recovered from COVID-19.

This sequence joins TRBV5-1 and TRBJ2-3; D might be TRBD1 (5 bases). The CDR3 consists of 13 residues. Trimming removed 4 bases from V and 2 bases from J, with 8 bases in between. In germline, CDR1 is SGHRS, CDR2 YFSETQ. CDR3 nucleotides: TGCGCCAGCAGCGAGGACAACACAGATACGCAGTATTTT. Its translation is CASSEDNTDTQYF.

The chain joins TRBV2 to TRBJ1-1, with D hard to call. This CDR3 comprises 14 residues. From germline, CDR1 is SNHLY and CDR2 FYNNEI. Trimming stripped 2 bases from V and 1 base from J, with 8 bases between. CDR3 bases: TGTGCCAGCAGTGAATTAAGAGGGAACACTGAAGCTTTCTTT. It specifies CASSELRGNTEAFF.

The chain uses TRBV28 and TRBJ1-1; no reliable D call. The length of the CDR3 is 11 residues. V lost 3 bases and J lost 8, with 7 bases in between. The V gene's germline CDR1 is MDHEN and CDR2 SYDVKM. The CDR3 DNA reads TGTGCCAGCAGTTTTCCCCAAGAAGCTTTCTTT. Translating gives CASSFPQEAFF.

This chain connects TRBV3-1 (or the pseudogene TRBV3-2) to TRBJ1-1; D not certain. Germline CDR1 LGHDT, CDR2 YNNKEL (reference sequence). The length of the CDR3 is 13 residues. Between the trimmed V and J ends, which lost 2 bases and 2 bases, there was a span of 6 bases. The CDR3 loop reads CASSQYRNTEAFF. For the CDR3, the DNA is TGTGCCAGCAGCCAATATCGTAACACTGAAGCTTTCTTT.

The rearrangement links TRBV9 to TRBJ2-3; TRBD2 matches at 9 bases. The CDR3 is 15 amino acids. Per germline, CDR1 SGDLS and CDR2 YYNGEE. Losses at the gene ends were 0 bases for V and 3 bases for J; bases not matched to a gene: 2. CDR3 amino acids: CASSVAAGGTDTQYF. The CDR3 DNA sequence: TGTGCCAGCAGCGTAGCAGCGGGGGGTACAGATACGCAGTATTTT.

The chain recombines TRBV6-2 or TRBV6-3 with TRBJ1-2; no clear D gene. Germline V gene sequence: CDR1 MNHEY, CDR2 SVGEGT. The CDR3 has 15 residues. Trimming took off 3 bases at V and 7 bases at J, with 18 bases between the two ends. Here the CDR3 reads CASSYTTPLEGGYTF. CDR3 nucleotide sequence: TGTGCCAGCAGTTATACGACTCCTCTTGAGGGTGGCTACACCTTC.

This chain joins TRBV5-1 and TRBJ2-1; 7 bases are shared with TRBD1. Per germline, CDR1 SGHRS and CDR2 YFSETQ. J lost 8 bases, V lost 4 bases, and 15 bases had no gene match. The CDR3 covers 16 residues. DNA for the CDR3: TGCGCCAGCAGCGGCCGACAGGGAAGTAGTCTAGATGAGCAGTTCTTC. Its protein is CASSGRQGSSLDEQFF. Supplemented by reference TRBV5-1 and TRBJ2-1, the full variable domain reads KAGVTQTPRYLIKTRGQQVTLSCSPISGHRSVSWYQQTPGQGLQFLFEYFSETQRNKGNFPGRFSGRQFSNSRSEMNVSTLELGDSALYLCASSGRQGSSLDEQFFGPGTRLTVL.

The rearrangement uses TRBV19 and TRBJ1-3; D remains ambiguous. CDR1 is LNHDA and CDR2 is SQIVND in the germline V gene (reference sequence). The CDR3 loop spans 17 amino acids. Trimming removed 5 bases at V and 1 base at J, with 18 bases between. The CDR3 bases are TGTGCCAGTAGTCCCAACCTACAGAAAACGTCTGGAAACACCATATATTTT. Translated: CASSPNLQKTSGNTIYF. Together with reference TRBV19 and TRBJ1-3, the CDR3 gives the full variable domain: DGGITQSPKYLFRKEGQNVTLSCEQNLNHDAMYWYRQDPGQGLRLIYYSQIVNDFQKGDIAEGYSVSREKKESFPLTVTSAQKNPTAFYLCASSPNLQKTSGNTIYFGEGSWLTVV.

V and J are TRBV7-9 and TRBJ1-1; D perhaps matches TRBD1 (5 bases). Between the trimmed V and J ends, which lost 7 bases and 5 bases, there was a span of 14 bases. Germline-derived CDR1 and CDR2 are SEHNR and FQNEAQ (reference sequence). This CDR3 is built from 13 residues. For the CDR3, the DNA is TGTGCCAGCAACTCGCAGGGTTTTACTGAAGCTTTCTTT. As protein: CASNSQGFTEAFF. Full variable domain (remainder filled in from reference TRBV7-9 and TRBJ1-1): DTGVSQNPRHKITKRGQNVTFRCDPISEHNRLYWYRQTLGQGPEFLTYFQNEAQLEKSRLLSDRFSAERPKGSFSTLEIQRTEQGDSAMYLCASNSQGFTEAFFGQGTRLTVV.

A word on this clone: An end of the junction does not agree with germline; a read error may underlie this. The chain joins TRBV2 to TRBJ1-2; 7 bases match TRBD1. The CDR3 extends over 14 amino acids. Germline CDR1 and CDR2: SNHLY and FYNNEI. In nucleotides, the CDR3 is TGTGCCAGTAGTGCCGGCGGACAGGTCGGTGGCTACACCTTC. Its translation: CASSAGGQVGGYTF. The variable domain in full, with the rest retrieved from reference TRBV2 and TRBJ1-2, is EPEVTQTPSHQVTQMGQEVILRCVPISNHLYFYWYRQILGQKVEFLVSFYNNEISEKSEIFDDQFSVERPDGSNFTLKIRSTKLEDSAMYFCASSAGGQVGGYTFGSGTRLTVV.

J is TRBJ2-7 and V is TRBV19, with TRBD2 identical over 11 bases. CDR3 length: 14 amino acids. Unmatched junction bases numbered 1, after V lost 2 bases and J lost 4 bases. Germline V gene data show CDR1 as LNHDA and CDR2 as SQIVND (reference sequence). The CDR3 loop is CASSILAGGYEQYF. The CDR3 nucleotides are TGTGCCAGTAGTATACTAGCGGGGGGATACGAGCAGTACTTC.

V usage is TRBV18 and J usage is TRBJ1-5; 7 bases align to TRBD1. Germline CDR1 KGHSH, CDR2 LQKENI. The CDR3 loop spans 17 amino acids. V gave up 0 bases and J gave up 4 bases; unmatched junction bases: 9. DNA of the CDR3: TGTGCCAGCTCACCACCGGGAACAGGGGTTGGGAATCAGCCCCAGCATTTT. Protein product: CASSPPGTGVGNQPQHF.

A note on this clone: The junction shows a germline mismatch at one end, possibly a read error. V is TRBV7-7 and J is TRBJ2-5; D possibly corresponds to TRBD2 (5 bases). CDR3 length: 15 residues. The V gene's germline CDR1 is SSHAT and CDR2 FNYEAQ (reference sequence). For the CDR3, the DNA is TGTGCTAGCAGCTTAAGTATAGCTAGCCACGAGACCCAGTACTTC. Translating it yields CASSLSIASHETQYF.

The CDR3: CASSAPGGGTYEQYF. The CDR3 DNA sequence: TGTGCCAGCAGTGCTCCGGGCGGGGGCACCTACGAGCAGTACTTC. The chain links TRBV25-1 to TRBJ2-7; weak D call: TRBD2 (7 bases). Germline V gene sequence: CDR1 MGHDK, CDR2 SYGVNS. CDR3 size: 15 residues. V shed 4 bases and J shed 2 bases, with 15 bases lying between them.

This rearrangement joins TRBV20-1 to TRBJ1-1; D is uncertain. CDR1 is DFQATT and CDR2 is SNEGSKA in the germline V gene (reference sequence). The CDR3 is 11 amino acids. With 1 base removed from V and 7 bases from J, the gap between germline ends came to 7 bases. The CDR3 loop is CSARARNEAFF. DNA for the CDR3: TGCAGTGCTAGAGCGCGAAATGAAGCTTTCTTT.

The chain carries TRBV28 and TRBJ2-4; 13 nucleotides match TRBD2. The CDR3 has 20 amino acids. V trimming: 6 bases; J trimming: 2 bases; junction bases outside the gene matches: 16. The V gene's germline CDR1 is MDHEN and CDR2 SYDVKM. The DNA of the CDR3 is TGTGCCAGCAGCGACTCGGGACTAGCGGGAAAACGGCCGACCAAAAACATTCAGTACTTC. Amino acids: CASSDSGLAGKRPTKNIQYF.

The V and J genes are TRBV7-2 and TRBJ1-1; D is undetermined. This CDR3 is 17 amino acids long. From germline, CDR1 is SGHTA and CDR2 FQGNSA. Trimming left V 5 bases short and J 2 bases short, with 21 bases between. The CDR3 coding sequence is TGTGCCAGCAGCCCGAGTGACGGGATTCCCCGAAACACTGAAGCTTTCTTT. Translating it yields CASSPSDGIPRNTEAFF.

This clone has just one count. The chain is built from TRBV5-1 and TRBJ1-2; D remains unclear. V was shortened by 2 bases and J by 1 base, with 6 bases between the two germline ends. Germline V gene lookup returns CDR1 SGHRS and CDR2 YFSETQ. The CDR3 contains 13 residues. The CDR3 protein is CASSFEGNYGYTF. The CDR3 DNA is TGCGCCAGCAGCTTCGAGGGTAACTATGGCTACACCTTC.